A single sample gave rise to the 6 T cell receptor beta chains below, sequenced in a study of vaccination effects on CD4 cells after COVID-19. Using immunoSEQ multiplex PCR, the repertoire was profiled, and TCRdb retains in-frame clones only, with some absent. The data contain more than 25,000 clones, roughly 62% of them singletons. These receptors' targets are unknown. Sequencing in the ViraFEST assay came after antigen-specific CD4+ T cells had been expanded with viral peptide pools, which were used to stimulate PBMC. Cultured cells yielded isolated CD4+ T cells after 10 to 11 days. Sequencing was performed on CD4+ T cells from PBMCs cultured with HCoV-229E spike peptides, taken before COVID-19 vaccination. These receptors were taken from a human donor who received a COVID-19 vaccine.

The chain has TRBV3-1 (or the pseudogene TRBV3-2) and TRBJ1-1; D remains unclear. The ends were cut back, 1 base at V and 1 base at J, with 4 bases in the middle. From germline, CDR1 is LGHDT and CDR2 YNNKEL (reference sequence). The CDR3 loop spans 13 amino acids. CDR3 region: CASSQVANTEAFF. The CDR3 DNA is TGTGCCAGCAGCCAAGTAGCGAACACTGAAGCTTTCTTT.

The chain carries TRBV5-1 and TRBJ2-3; 9 bases are a match to TRBD2. Trimming cost V 3 bases and J 2 bases; bases outside gene matches: 10. The germline CDR1 and CDR2 sequences are SGHRS and YFSETQ. This CDR3 region has 17 residues. CDR3 protein: CASSSKRGGRATDTQYF. The CDR3 nucleotides read TGCGCCAGCAGCTCTAAAAGGGGCGGGAGGGCCACAGATACGCAGTATTTT.

This chain's CDR3 is CASSLGPGAYEQYF. In DNA, the CDR3 is TGTGCCAGCAGCTTAGGGCCGGGGGCCTACGAGCAGTACTTC. This chain uses TRBV7-9 with TRBJ2-7, with D maybe TRBD2 (6 bases). Germline V gene data show CDR1 as SEHNR and CDR2 as FQNEAQ (reference sequence). The CDR3 has 14 residues. The V end was cut by 1 base, the J end by 2 bases, with 9 bases between.

This clone was seen only a few times. The rearrangement uses TRBV27 and TRBJ1-1; D may be TRBD1 (6 bases). Between the trimmed V and J ends, which lost 2 bases and 7 bases, there was a span of 11 bases. There are 13 residues in the CDR3. The germline V gene has CDR1 MNHEY and CDR2 SMNVEV (reference sequence). For the CDR3, the DNA is TGTGCCAGCAGTTTAAGGGGGACGATTGAAGCTTTCTTT. This translates into CASSLRGTIEAFF.

The chain links TRBV7-2 to TRBJ2-1, with TRBD2 identical over 9 bases. The CDR3 has 16 amino acids. The ends lost 4 bases at V and 2 bases at J; junction bases unmatched: 6. The V gene's germline CDR1 is SGHTA and CDR2 FQGNSA. The DNA of the CDR3 is TGTGCCAGCAGCTCGACCCCTAGCGGGACCTACAATGAGCAGTTCTTC. The encoded protein is CASSSTPSGTYNEQFF.

This clone came up a few times. The V call is TRBV7-9, the J call TRBJ1-4, with TRBD1 identical over 8 bases. The CDR3 is made up of 15 amino acids. Germline CDR1 is SEHNR and CDR2 is FQNEAQ (reference sequence). V shed 1 base, J shed 7 bases, and the junction held 5 bases outside the gene matches. The CDR3 nucleotides are TGTGCCAGCAGCTTAGGGGACAGGCGAAGTGAAAAACTGTTTTTT. Translation gives CASSLGDRRSEKLFF.